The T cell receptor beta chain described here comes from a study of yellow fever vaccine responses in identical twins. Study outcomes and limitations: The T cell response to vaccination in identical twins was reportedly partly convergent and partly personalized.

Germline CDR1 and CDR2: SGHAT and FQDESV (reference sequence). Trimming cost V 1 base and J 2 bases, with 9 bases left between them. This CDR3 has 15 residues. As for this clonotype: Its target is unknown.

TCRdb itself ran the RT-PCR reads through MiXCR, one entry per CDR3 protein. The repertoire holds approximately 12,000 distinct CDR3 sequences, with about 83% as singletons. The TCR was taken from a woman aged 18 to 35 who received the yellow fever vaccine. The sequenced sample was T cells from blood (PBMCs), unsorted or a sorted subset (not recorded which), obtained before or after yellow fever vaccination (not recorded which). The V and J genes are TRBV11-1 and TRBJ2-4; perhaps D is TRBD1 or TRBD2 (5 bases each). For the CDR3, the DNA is TGTGCCAGCAGCTTAGTAGGGACGACCAAAAACATTCAGTACTTC. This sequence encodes CASSLVGTTKNIQYF. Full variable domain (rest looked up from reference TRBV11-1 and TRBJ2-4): EAEVAQSPRYKITEKSQAVAFWCDPISGHATLYWYRQILGQGPELLVQFQDESVVDDSQLPKDRFSAERLKGVDSTLKIQPAELGDSAMYLCASSLVGTTKNIQYFGAGTRLSVL.